This paragraph reports one TCR beta chain. This clonotype is classified as medium-sized (0.01 to 0.1%). Its antigen remains undetermined. No quality values exist for individual bases; no much larger clone is one base distant. This entry comes from a study of patients and donors after allogeneic stem cell transplantation (dated by TCRdb to the early 2020s). The trim is 1 base for V and 6 bases for J, with a gap of 7 bases between the germline ends. The germline V gene (reference sequence) specifies SEHNR as CDR1 and FQNEAQ as CDR2. The CDR3 runs 12 residues from the cysteine to the phenylalanine. Solely the CDR3 DNA is kept, with 36 bases framed from the first base. Libraries were made using RT-PCR. Reads for this sample came from a NextSeq 550. TCRdb reprocessing: public reads trimmed at Q25 with fastp, clones called with MiXCR, in-frame beta chains kept. Each entry is one CDR3 protein sequence, shown with its most common DNA and genes. The sample table records 200,000 to 250,000 distinct CDR3 sequences; around 14% of these occur just once. More than 9% of the sample is taken by the ten largest.

The chain links TRBV7-9 with TRBJ2-7, with the D gene too uncertain to name. The sample comprised blood, either unsorted or a sorted T cell fraction (not recorded which). The TCR was taken from a human donor who was either an allogeneic HSCT recipient or a stem cell or donor lymphocyte infusion donor (not recorded which). It is not recorded whose cells these are; they may come from a transplant donor. The CDR3 reads as follows: CASSLEVGEQYF. The nucleotide sequence is given as TGTGCCAGCAGCTTAGAGGTGGGCGAGCAGTACTTC.